These 21 T cell receptor beta chains were sequenced from one sample in a study of T cell repertoires in cytomegalovirus infection. TCRdb analysed the reads with MiXCR anew, one entry per CDR3 protein. Of a few hundred thousand distinct CDR3 sequences listed, around 25% are singletons. For these TCRs, the target antigens are not known. Sequencing used cultured PBMCs, obtained from culture after CMV antigen stimulation. These receptors all stem from a human donor in good health (CMV status not recorded). Some clones in this sample may be carry-over from other donors' samples.

The genes are TRBV19 and TRBJ1-5; D is undetermined. Per germline, CDR1 LNHDA and CDR2 SQIVND (reference sequence). The CDR3 covers 15 residues. The V gene lost 7 bases and the J gene lost 6 bases, with 19 bases spanning the gap. The CDR3 loop reads CASTTPMRPGQPQHF. The CDR3 DNA reads TGTGCCAGTACCACGCCAATGAGGCCGGGTCAGCCCCAGCATTTT.

The rearrangement joins TRBV12-3 or TRBV12-4 to TRBJ2-3; possibly TRBD2 for D (6 bases). This CDR3 region has 15 residues. V was trimmed by 4 bases and J by 6 bases, leaving 17 bases between them. CDR3 protein: CASSYISGGQDTQYF. DNA for the CDR3: TGTGCCAGCAGTTATATTAGCGGCGGGCAGGATACGCAGTATTTT.

This clonotype was detected only a few times. For the CDR3, the DNA is TGTGCCAGCAGCTTGGGGCTAGCGGGAGCACGGGTCTACGAGCAGTACTTC. Amino acids: CASSLGLAGARVYEQYF. J is TRBJ2-7 and V is TRBV5-5; 10 bases are a match to TRBD2. The CDR3 length is 17 residues. CDR1 is SGHKS and CDR2 is YYEKEE in the germline V gene (reference sequence). V was pared by 0 bases and J by 3 bases, with 9 bases of the junction left unmatched.

In this sample, this clonotype turned up many times. The chain links TRBV28 to TRBJ1-5; D not resolved. The CDR3 is 15 amino acids. The ends were cut back, 4 bases at V and 0 bases at J, with 10 bases in the middle. Germline lookup yields CDR1 MDHEN and CDR2 SYDVKM. The CDR3 sequence: CASSYRYYSNQPQHF. The CDR3 coding sequence is TGTGCCAGCAGTTACAGATACTATAGCAATCAGCCCCAGCATTTT.

The count of this clonotype is one. The CDR3 nucleotides are TGTGCCAGCAGTGCTACGGGCTCCCCCGGTGAGCAGTTCTTC. This translates into CASSATGSPGEQFF. The chain links TRBV6-6 to TRBJ2-1; unclear D gene. V lost 5 bases to trimming and J lost 9 bases, with 17 bases between them. Per the germline V gene, CDR1 is MNHNY and CDR2 is SVGAGI (reference sequence). This CDR3 region has 14 residues.

This clonotype was counted only a few times. CDR3 protein: CAISLAGGRETQYF. The CDR3 DNA reads TGTGCCATTTCACTAGCGGGAGGACGGGAGACCCAGTACTTC. V and J are TRBV6-2 or TRBV6-3 and TRBJ2-5, with 12 bases matching TRBD2. The junction had 8 bases not matched to a gene; V was cut back by 10 bases and J by 5 bases. This CDR3 has 14 amino acids. Germline V gives CDR1 MNHEY, CDR2 SVGEGT.

A few counts support this clonotype. The rearrangement uses TRBV7-9 and TRBJ1-5; D is unresolved. Germline loops: CDR1 SEHNR, CDR2 FQNEAQ (reference sequence). The CDR3 runs to 16 residues. V lost 1 base and J 2 bases, leaving 12 bases between the germline ends. The CDR3 reads CASSLEKGLGNQPQHF. CDR3 DNA sequence: TGTGCCAGCAGCTTAGAAAAGGGTCTAGGCAATCAGCCCCAGCATTTT.

The table lists this clonotype with a few counts. The V and J genes are TRBV5-1 and TRBJ2-1; D call uncertain. Germline CDR1 and CDR2: SGHRS and YFSETQ. V was pared by 1 base and J by 7 bases, with 9 bases between. This CDR3 is 13 amino acids long. The CDR3 DNA follows: TGCGCCAGCAGCTTGTCTAGATTGAATGAGCAGTTCTTC. Protein sequence: CASSLSRLNEQFF. Filled out from reference TRBV5-1 and TRBJ2-1, the complete variable domain reads KAGVTQTPRYLIKTRGQQVTLSCSPISGHRSVSWYQQTPGQGLQFLFEYFSETQRNKGNFPGRFSGRQFSNSRSEMNVSTLELGDSALYLCASSLSRLNEQFFGPGTRLTVL.

This clonotype has a handful of counts. The chain employs TRBV7-6 and TRBJ2-1; 12 nucleotides align to TRBD2. Germline V gene data show CDR1 as SGHVS and CDR2 as FNYEAQ. With V trimmed by 5 bases and J by 8 bases, 10 bases remained unmatched. This CDR3 spans 16 amino acids. The DNA of the CDR3 is TGTGCCAGCAGCCTCGGACTAGCGGGGCCACGGGATGAGCAGTTCTTC. This translates into CASSLGLAGPRDEQFF.

This clonotype showed up just a few times. The chain recombines TRBV5-1 with TRBJ1-3; TRBD1 might be the D (6 bases). Deletions cut 5 bases from V and 0 bases from J, with 12 bases between. CDR1 SGHRS and CDR2 YFSETQ come from the germline V gene. This CDR3 is 15 amino acids long. CDR3 bases: TGCGCCAGCAGGTGGGGACAAAGCTCTGGAAACACCATATATTTT. Translating it yields CASRWGQSSGNTIYF. The complete variable domain, with remaining parts taken from reference TRBV5-1 and TRBJ1-3, reads KAGVTQTPRYLIKTRGQQVTLSCSPISGHRSVSWYQQTPGQGLQFLFEYFSETQRNKGNFPGRFSGRQFSNSRSEMNVSTLELGDSALYLCASRWGQSSGNTIYFGEGSWLTVV.

The chain uses TRBV5-4 and TRBJ1-3, with TRBD1 identical over 10 bases. In germline, CDR1 is SGHNT, CDR2 YYREEE (reference sequence). The CDR3 runs 15 residues. Unmatched junction bases numbered 3, after V lost 4 bases and J lost 2 bases. This chain's CDR3 is CASSTGTGAGNTIYF. Written as DNA, the CDR3 is TGTGCCAGCAGCACCGGGACAGGGGCTGGAAACACCATATATTTT.

This clonotype was seen only a few times. The chain carries TRBV6-2 or TRBV6-3 and TRBJ2-1; D is unresolved. CDR1 and CDR2 (germline): MNHEY, SVGEGT. The germline V and J ends were trimmed by 2 bases and 6 bases, with 14 bases remaining between them. The CDR3 consists of 15 residues. The CDR3 DNA is TGTGCCAGCAGTTACGGGAAGTTTGTCTTCAATGAGCAGTTCTTC. Protein: CASSYGKFVFNEQFF.

The chain has TRBV28 and TRBJ1-2, with a tentative D call TRBD1 (6 bases). CDR1 is MDHEN and CDR2 is SYDVKM in the germline V gene. The CDR3 runs 13 residues. Trimming stripped 8 bases from V and 9 bases from J, with 19 bases between. CDR3 protein: CASETGSELRYTF. The CDR3 DNA follows: TGTGCCAGCGAGACAGGTTCGGAGTTGCGCTACACCTTC.

This clonotype was counted many times. The chain uses TRBV7-2 and TRBJ2-1; the match to TRBD2 covers 12 bases. CDR3 length: 15 amino acids. J lost 7 bases, V lost 2 bases, and 3 bases had no gene match. Germline CDR1 SGHTA, CDR2 FQGNSA. The CDR3 is CASSLLAGGSNEQFF. The CDR3 DNA is TGTGCCAGCAGCTTACTAGCGGGAGGGAGTAATGAGCAGTTCTTC.

The V call is TRBV6-5, the J call TRBJ1-1; D unclear. Germline V gene sequence: CDR1 MNHEY, CDR2 SVGAGI. Deletions cut 4 bases from V and 5 bases from J, with 11 bases between. The CDR3 has 13 residues. The CDR3 is CASSWGGITEAFF. The DNA of the CDR3 is TGTGCCAGCAGTTGGGGTGGGATTACTGAAGCTTTCTTT.

The chain links TRBV7-3 to TRBJ2-7, with 8 bases that match TRBD2. CDR3 size: 15 residues. Germline V gene data show CDR1 as SGHTA and CDR2 as FQGTGA. Trimming at V came to 9 bases and at J to 6 bases, leaving 16 bases not matched to a gene. DNA for the CDR3: TGTGCCAGGAGAATGTTCGGGGCCGGGGGGGGCGAGCAGTACTTC. Translated: CARRMFGAGGGEQYF.

The table lists this clonotype with many counts. The V and J genes are TRBV6-1 and TRBJ1-2; 8 bases map to TRBD1. The CDR3 has 13 residues. With 11 bases clipped from V and 4 bases from J, the junction kept 9 bases outside the gene matches. Germline CDR1 is MNHNS and CDR2 is SASEGT. CDR3 loop: CAGRTGPAYGYTF. CDR3 in DNA: TGTGCCGGGAGGACAGGGCCCGCCTATGGCTACACCTTC.

This clonotype was counted a few times. V and J are TRBV10-3 and TRBJ1-1; 7 positions match TRBD1. The CDR3 is 14 residues long. V gave up 5 bases and J gave up 1 base; unmatched junction bases: 4. In germline, CDR1 is ENHRY, CDR2 SYGVKD. The CDR3 sequence: CAISKQGKNTEAFF. CDR3 nucleotide sequence: TGTGCCATCAGTAAACAGGGGAAGAACACTGAAGCTTTCTTT.

This chain links TRBV4-1 with TRBJ2-1, with D hard to call. CDR3 length equals 19 residues. Per the germline V gene, CDR1 is MGHRA and CDR2 is YSYEKL. With 4 bases removed from V and 0 bases from J, the gap between germline ends came to 22 bases. The CDR3 sequence: CASSPRIRAAESSYNEQFF. Here the CDR3 DNA reads TGCGCCAGCAGCCCAAGGATCCGGGCCGCTGAGAGCTCCTACAATGAGCAGTTCTTC.

This rearrangement joins TRBV2 to TRBJ2-1; D is ambiguous. Per the germline V gene, CDR1 is SNHLY and CDR2 is FYNNEI. The CDR3 is made up of 10 amino acids. The V and J ends lost 8 bases and 7 bases respectively, with 6 bases between them. The CDR3 region is CASGGNEQFF. The CDR3 bases are TGTGCCAGCGGTGGGAATGAGCAGTTCTTC.

This clonotype was found a few times. The chain couples TRBV10-3 to TRBJ1-2; weak D call: TRBD1 (5 bases). Germline V lookup: CDR1 ENHRY, CDR2 SYGVKD. With 6 bases removed from V and 2 bases from J, the gap between germline ends came to 10 bases. This CDR3 spans 13 amino acids. Written as DNA, the CDR3 is TGTGCCATCAGGATGGGGCAAAACTATGGCTACACCTTC. It codes for CAIRMGQNYGYTF.